A single sample is the source of the 18 T cell receptor beta chains below, sequenced in a study of immune cell composition in non-small cell lung cancer. Method: immunoSEQ multiplex PCR; TCRdb's copy keeps in-frame clones and lacks some. The sample carries about 9,000 clones, roughly three quarters recorded once. The source material was lung tumor tissue. Receptor source: a human donor with non-small cell lung cancer.

DNA for the CDR3: TGCGCCAGCAGCTTGACTAGCGGGGGAAACACCGGGGAGCTGTTTTTT. Its protein is CASSLTSGGNTGELFF. The chain carries TRBV5-1 and TRBJ2-2; TRBD2 aligns across 11 bases. CDR1 and CDR2 from the germline V gene are SGHRS and YFSETQ. The CDR3 consists of 16 residues. The trim removed 1 base at V and 2 bases at J, leaving 1 base unmatched.

This sequence joins TRBV28 and TRBJ2-2, with a possible D match to TRBD1 (6 bases). This CDR3 has 15 residues. The V end was cut by 7 bases, the J end by 6 bases, with 18 bases between. The V gene's germline CDR1 is MDHEN and CDR2 SYDVKM. CDR3 coding DNA: TGTGCCAGCAACCTACAGGGAATTAGGGCCGGGGAGCTGTTTTTT. The encoded protein is CASNLQGIRAGELFF.

This chain joins TRBV5-1 and TRBJ2-1, with TRBD2 as a possible D gene (5 bases). Trimming stripped 0 bases from V and 2 bases from J, with 9 bases between. The CDR3 is 15 residues long. Germline V gives CDR1 SGHRS, CDR2 YFSETQ. The CDR3 sequence is CASSLGGPTYNEQFF. CDR3 nucleotides: TGCGCCAGCAGCTTGGGAGGGCCAACCTACAATGAGCAGTTCTTC.

The chain recombines TRBV6-5 with TRBJ2-7, with D perhaps TRBD1 or TRBD2 (5 bases each). The CDR3 loop spans 12 amino acids. V was trimmed by 5 bases and J by 6 bases, leaving 11 bases between them. Germline lookup yields CDR1 MNHEY and CDR2 SVGAGI. The CDR3 loop is CASSQLRGEQYF. In nucleotides, the CDR3 is TGTGCCAGCAGTCAATTGAGGGGCGAGCAGTACTTC.

The chain carries TRBV6-5 and TRBJ1-4; D is unresolved. V lost 0 bases to trimming and J lost 6 bases, with 11 bases between them. Germline loops: CDR1 MNHEY, CDR2 SVGAGI. The CDR3 runs 15 residues. The DNA of the CDR3 is TGTGCCAGCAGTTACTCGAACGTACTGGATGAAAAACTGTTTTTT. It codes for CASSYSNVLDEKLFF.

The V call is TRBV9, the J call TRBJ2-5; D possibly corresponds to TRBD2 (5 bases). V gave up 4 bases and J gave up 5 bases, with 21 bases separating them. The length of the CDR3 is 16 residues. CDR1 SGDLS and CDR2 YYNGEE come from the germline V gene. For the CDR3, the DNA is TGTGCCAGCAGCCCATCTGTCCCTTCTCGAGGGGAGACCCAGTACTTC. The encoded protein is CASSPSVPSRGETQYF.

This clone was seen a single time. The chain is built from TRBV28 and TRBJ2-3; D unresolved. V lost 7 bases and J lost 1, with 6 bases in between. The CDR3 consists of 12 residues. Germline V gene data show CDR1 as MDHEN and CDR2 as SYDVKM. CDR3 nucleotide sequence: TGTGCCAGCATGGCAGGCACAGATACGCAGTATTTT. Protein sequence: CASMAGTDTQYF.

The gene calls are TRBV7-2 and TRBJ2-1, with TRBD2 matching over 11 bases. CDR1 and CDR2 (germline): SGHTA, FQGNSA. Trimming removed 1 base from V and 8 bases from J; junction bases left unmatched: 4. The CDR3 has 15 amino acids. DNA of the CDR3: TGTGCCAGCAGCTTAGGAGGACTAGCGGGTGATGAGCAGTTCTTC. Its protein product is CASSLGGLAGDEQFF.

The chain links TRBV5-4 to TRBJ2-7, with a weak D call TRBD2 (5 bases). In germline, CDR1 is SGHNT, CDR2 YYREEE (reference sequence). The CDR3 runs to 13 residues. Deletions cut 4 bases from V and 5 bases from J, with 13 bases between. The CDR3 sequence is CASSAAGRDEQYF. The CDR3 bases are TGTGCCAGCAGCGCCGCGGGTAGAGACGAGCAGTACTTC.

This chain connects TRBV7-9 to TRBJ2-7; D could derive from TRBD1 or TRBD2 (5 bases each). The V and J ends lost 4 bases and 6 bases respectively, with 19 bases between them. The length of the CDR3 is 15 residues. Germline lookup yields CDR1 SEHNR and CDR2 FQNEAQ (reference sequence). This CDR3 is CASSSQGERVSEQYF. DNA for the CDR3: TGTGCCAGCAGCTCCCAAGGGGAGAGGGTTAGCGAGCAGTACTTC.

The chain couples TRBV4-3 to TRBJ2-2, with 11 bases aligning to TRBD2. CDR3 length equals 16 residues. Trimming removed 4 bases from V and 10 bases from J; junction bases left unmatched: 11. Germline loops: CDR1 LGHNA, CDR2 YSLEER. CDR3 DNA: TGCGCCAGCAGCCGTGGGGGTAGCGGGGGGGCCGCGGAGCTGTTTTTT. The encoded protein is CASSRGGSGGAAELFF.

J is TRBJ1-5 and V is TRBV7-2; TRBD1 aligns across 7 bases. The CDR3 consists of 15 residues. CDR1 SGHTA and CDR2 FQGNSA come from the germline V gene. The junction had 4 bases not matched to a gene; V was cut back by 5 bases and J by 0 bases. CDR3 in amino acids: CASSAGQSSNQPQHF. Written as DNA, the CDR3 is TGTGCCAGCAGCGCGGGACAGTCTAGCAATCAGCCCCAGCATTTT.

The chain links TRBV29-1 to TRBJ2-2; 8 positions match TRBD2. Germline V gene sequence: CDR1 SQVTM, CDR2 ANQGSEA. The CDR3 extends over 13 amino acids. The DNA for the CDR3 is TGCTCGGGGGGGGTCGCAGATGCCGGGGAGCTGTTTTTT. This gives the protein CSGGVADAGELFF.

The chain couples TRBV27 to TRBJ1-1; the D is unclear. The germline V and J ends were trimmed by 0 bases and 3 bases, with 5 bases remaining between them. Looked up from germline, CDR1 is MNHEY and CDR2 is SMNVEV (reference sequence). This CDR3 has 13 amino acids. The DNA of the CDR3 is TGTGCCAGCAGTTTATCTGAAGACACTGAAGCTTTCTTT. This encodes CASSLSEDTEAFF.

The J gene is TRBJ1-2, the V gene TRBV30, with a possible D match to TRBD1 (6 bases). This CDR3 has 14 residues. Germline CDR1 reads GTSNPN; CDR2 reads SVGIG (reference sequence). V lost 4 bases and J lost 4, with 16 bases in between. CDR3 bases: TGTGCCTGGACTCAGGACAGTACGGGCTATGGCTACACCTTC. Its protein product is CAWTQDSTGYGYTF.

This sequence joins TRBV5-1 and TRBJ2-3, with D possibly matching TRBD2 (6 bases). The germline gives CDR1 SGHRS, CDR2 YFSETQ. Trimming left V 5 bases short and J 3 bases short, with 16 bases between. The CDR3 loop spans 15 amino acids. CDR3: CASRPQAGQTDTQYF. As DNA, the CDR3 is TGCGCCAGCAGGCCCCAGGCGGGGCAAACAGATACGCAGTATTTT.

This clone has just one count. This rearrangement joins TRBV5-5 to TRBJ2-7; D is undetermined. Trimming removed 4 bases at V and 6 bases at J, with 17 bases between. CDR1 SGHKS and CDR2 YYEKEE come from the germline V gene (reference sequence). This CDR3 is built from 14 residues. CDR3 sequence (DNA): TGTGCCAGCAGCCCGCTGGGATCCAGTCCCGAGCAGTACTTC. Its protein product is CASSPLGSSPEQYF.

The chain recombines TRBV4-2 with TRBJ2-2; TRBD2 matches at 8 bases. J lost 9 bases, V lost 7 bases, and 13 bases had no gene match. Looked up from germline, CDR1 is LGHNA and CDR2 is YNFKEQ. The CDR3 sequence is 15 residues long. The CDR3 nucleotides read TGTGCCAGCACCCAGGCACTAGCGGAGGGGAGGGAGCTGTTTTTT. This sequence encodes CASTQALAEGRELFF.